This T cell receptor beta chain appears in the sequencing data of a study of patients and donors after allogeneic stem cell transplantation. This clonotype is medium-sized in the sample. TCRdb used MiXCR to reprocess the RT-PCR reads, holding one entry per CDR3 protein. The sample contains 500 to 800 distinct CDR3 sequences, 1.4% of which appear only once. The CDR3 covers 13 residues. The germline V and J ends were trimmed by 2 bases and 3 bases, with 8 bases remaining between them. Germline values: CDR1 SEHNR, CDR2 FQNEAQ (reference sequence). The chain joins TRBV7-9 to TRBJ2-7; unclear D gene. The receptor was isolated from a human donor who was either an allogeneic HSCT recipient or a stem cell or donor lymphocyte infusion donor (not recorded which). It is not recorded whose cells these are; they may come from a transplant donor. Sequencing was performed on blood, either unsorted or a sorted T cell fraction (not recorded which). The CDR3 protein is CASSLPASYEQYF. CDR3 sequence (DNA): TGTGCCAGCAGCTTACCAGCGAGCTACGAGCAGTACTTC.